These 12 T cell receptor beta chains originate from one sample sequenced in a study of metastatic and nonmetastatic thyroid tumors. TCRdb recomputed clones from the PCR reads via MiXCR. The sample lists around 34,000 clones, about a fifth occurring once. Not a single patient had been given any form of treatment at any point before undergoing thyroid surgery. Sequencing was done on a sample of tumor tissue. These receptors all stem from a male donor with papillary thyroid cancer or a benign thyroid nodule (not recorded which). Some clones in this sample may be carry-over from other donors' samples.

This clone was seen repeatedly, ten times or more. V is TRBV6-1 and J is TRBJ2-1; 8 nucleotides agree with TRBD2. Germline values: CDR1 MNHNS, CDR2 SASEGT. CDR3 length: 15 amino acids. Trimming removed 4 bases from V and 7 bases from J; junction bases left unmatched: 9. The CDR3: CASSAFGLAGNEQFF. DNA of the CDR3: TGTGCCAGCAGTGCTTTCGGACTAGCTGGGAATGAGCAGTTCTTC.

This clone has ten or more counts. The chain couples TRBV12-5 to TRBJ1-6; tentatively, D is TRBD1 (5 bases). Looked up from germline, CDR1 is LGHNT and CDR2 is FRNRAP. The CDR3 length is 16 residues. Trimming took 0 bases from V and 10 from J, leaving 16 bases between them. Here the CDR3 reads CASGLVEDTSDSPLHF. CDR3 DNA sequence: TGTGCTAGTGGTTTGGTGGAGGACACCTCGGACTCACCCCTCCACTTT.

This clone was picked up a small number of times. The chain combines TRBV28 with TRBJ2-5; D is unclear. This CDR3 has 17 residues. V gave up 5 bases and J gave up 4 bases, with 23 bases separating them. Germline CDR1 and CDR2: MDHEN and SYDVKM. CDR3: CASSTRYKEEYRETQYF. The CDR3 DNA follows: TGTGCCAGCAGTACACGGTACAAAGAGGAGTACAGAGAGACCCAGTACTTC.

This clone was found many times. Here the CDR3 omits its conserved ending phenylalanine or tryptophan, so a read error is the likely source. No DNA is shown, since the ends of the CDR3 on it are uncertain; the CDR3 is the one TCRdb lists. This CDR3 is CACSEGLTGWWL. This sequence joins TRBV6-1 and TRBJ2-7; TRBD1 is taken as the D call from the table, unchecked against the DNA. CDR1 MNHNS and CDR2 SASEGT come from the germline V gene. From its first to its last residue, the CDR3 has 12 amino acids.

The CDR3 protein is CASSPWGTNSINYGYTF. The CDR3 DNA reads as TGTGCCAGCTCACCATGGGGGACCAATAGTATTAACTATGGCTACACCTTC. The chain links TRBV18 to TRBJ1-2; a weak D match, TRBD1 (5 bases). The CDR3 is 17 amino acids. Trimming removed 2 bases from V and 1 base from J, with 17 bases in between. Germline CDR1 KGHSH, CDR2 LQKENI.

To note about this clone: The junction departs from germline at one end; a sequencing error may be responsible. The rearrangement joins TRBV28 to TRBJ2-7, with D tentatively TRBD1 (7 bases). Per the germline V gene, CDR1 is MDHEN and CDR2 is SYDVKM. There are 13 residues in the CDR3. The CDR3: CASSLGAGHRGNF. The CDR3 nucleotides read TGTGCCAGCAGTTTAGGGGCGGGACACAGGGGAAACTTC.

This chain connects TRBV3-1 to TRBJ2-1, with 11 bases fitting TRBD2. Germline values: CDR1 LGHDT, CDR2 YNNKEL (reference sequence). V lost 4 bases to trimming and J lost 10 bases; unmatched junction nucleotides: 0. CDR3 length equals 12 residues. The CDR3 DNA follows: TGTGCCAGCAGCCGACTAGCGGGAGAGCAGTTCTTC. Translating it yields CASSRLAGEQFF.

The rearrangement uses TRBV15 and TRBJ2-3; no clear D. Trimming shortened V by 5 bases and J by 5 bases, and 8 bases separated the two germline ends. Germline V gene lookup returns CDR1 LNHNV and CDR2 YYDKDF (reference sequence). The length of the CDR3 is 12 residues. CDR3 nucleotide sequence: TGTGCCACCAGCCTACAAGGAGATACGCAGTATTTT. It codes for CATSLQGDTQYF.

This clone showed up many times. This chain connects TRBV18 to TRBJ2-7; 10 nucleotides match TRBD1. The trim removed 5 bases at V and 6 bases at J, leaving 7 bases unmatched. Germline V gene lookup returns CDR1 KGHSH and CDR2 LQKENI. The CDR3 runs to 14 residues. DNA of the CDR3: TGTGCCAGCTCAAGGGACAGGGGAAGTACCGAGCAGTACTTC. It codes for CASSRDRGSTEQYF.

Relative to its sample, this clone is medium-sized (0.01 to 0.1%). The chain couples TRBV28 to TRBJ2-7; D unresolved. Germline CDR1 is MDHEN and CDR2 is SYDVKM. The CDR3 runs to 13 residues. Trimming shortened V by 7 bases and J by 5 bases, and 15 bases separated the two germline ends. CDR3 region: CASTSPTRHEQYF. CDR3 coding DNA: TGTGCCAGCACCTCCCCGACGCGGCACGAGCAGTACTTC.

By share of the sample, this clone is medium-sized. The chain employs TRBV5-1 and TRBJ2-2; unclear D gene. In germline, CDR1 is SGHRS, CDR2 YFSETQ. V was pared by 4 bases and J by 4 bases, with 8 bases between. The CDR3 is 13 residues long. Written as DNA, the CDR3 is TGCGCCAGCAGCGTTACAGTCACCGGGGAGCTGTTTTTT. Translation gives CASSVTVTGELFF.

The table lists this clone with many counts. The chain links TRBV6-2 or TRBV6-3 to TRBJ2-2; no definite D call. Germline loops: CDR1 MNHEY, CDR2 SVGEGT. V shed 0 bases and J shed 1 base, with 9 bases lying between them. This CDR3 is 16 amino acids long. The CDR3 spells CASSYSQAVNTGELFF. The DNA for the CDR3 is TGTGCCAGCAGTTACTCGCAAGCAGTGAACACCGGGGAGCTGTTTTTT.